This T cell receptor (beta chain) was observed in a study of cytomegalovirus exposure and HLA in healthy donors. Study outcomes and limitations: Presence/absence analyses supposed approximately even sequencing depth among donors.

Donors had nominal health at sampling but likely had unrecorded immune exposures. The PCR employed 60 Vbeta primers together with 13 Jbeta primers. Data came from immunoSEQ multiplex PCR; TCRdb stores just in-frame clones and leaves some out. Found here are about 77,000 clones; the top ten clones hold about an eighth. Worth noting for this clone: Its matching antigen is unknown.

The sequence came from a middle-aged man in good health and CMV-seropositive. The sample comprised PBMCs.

DNA for the CDR3: TGCGCCAGCAGCCAAGGGGACAGCTACACCGGGGAGCTGTTTTTT. Translating it yields CASSQGDSYTGELFF. The V and J genes are TRBV4-1 and TRBJ2-2; 7 bases align to TRBD1. The CDR3 contains 15 residues. Germline V CDR1 and CDR2: MGHRA, YSYEKL. V was pared by 1 base and J by 3 bases, with 2 bases of the junction left unmatched.